Listed below are T cell receptor beta chains from one sample, sequenced in a study of cytomegalovirus exposure and HLA in healthy donors. Clones were read by immunoSEQ multiplex PCR, and TCRdb kept only the in-frame ones, dropping some. The top ten clones hold approximately 1.5% of a sample with 200,000 or so clones, around four fifths of them seen once. The sequenced sample consisted of PBMCs. Every receptor here comes from a middle-aged man in good health and CMV-seronegative. The CDR3 runs from the conserved cysteine through the conserved F or W.

>TRBV7-3|TRBJ2-1
CASSGTSGSNEQFF
>TRBV5-1|TRBJ1-4
CASSLEGGGNEKLFF
>TRBV28|TRBJ2-5
CASSFSGRAERETQYF
>TRBV27|TRBJ1-5
CASSLRGGPQRPQHF
>TRBV7-9|TRBJ2-1
CASSLRPAGNEQFF
>TRBV9|TRBJ2-7
CASSQGQESSYEQYF
>TRBV30|TRBJ1-1
CAWSVLTREAFF
>TRBV18|TRBJ2-7
CASSPSRDYEQYF
>TRBV30|TRBJ2-1
CAWGWSSSLDEQFF
>TRBV7-9|TRBJ2-1
CASTGAGGTYNEQFF
>TRBV5-4|TRBJ1-5
CASSLEQGVRQPQHF
>TRBV7-7|TRBJ2-5
CASSSRDQETQYF
>TRBV28|TRBJ2-3
CASSSLLASSTATQYF
>TRBV28|TRBJ1-2
CASSPAGSYGYTF
>TRBV6-5|TRBJ1-1
CASSRGQGNTEAFF
>TRBV7-2|TRBJ2-3
CASSMGLAGGWGTDTQYF
>TRBV5-4|TRBJ1-1
CASSLLVGNTEAFF
>TRBV19|TRBJ1-3
CASSRGTSSGNTIYF
>TRBV28|TRBJ1-6
CASSSPRASTGAASYNSPLHF
>TRBV7-6|TRBJ2-2
CASSWGLAGEGGELFF
>TRBV14|TRBJ2-3
CASGIAGATDTQYF
>TRBV7-3|TRBJ2-3
CASSSSQGGSTDTQYF
>TRBV9|TRBJ1-5
CASSAGRDLNQPQHF
>TRBV6-5|TRBJ1-2
CATLGDRAYGYTF
>TRBV18|TRBJ2-7
CASSPGTGDEQYF
>TRBV7-9|TRBJ2-1
CASSPSRNEQFF
>TRBV7-2|TRBJ2-7
CASSSTGLGYEQYF
>TRBV5-1|TRBJ2-1
CASSPPGQDDNEQFF
>TRBV27|TRBJ1-1
CASGWGRVRSNTEAFF
>TRBV4-1|TRBJ1-6
CASSHPTGGNSPLHF
>TRBV5-1|TRBJ2-3
CASRLTSGLVYTQYF
>TRBV28|TRBJ2-1
CASRRSGSIYNEQFF
>TRBV6-5|TRBJ1-3
CASSYSSYPGNTIYF
>TRBV28|TRBJ1-2
CASSSGGESLYGYTF
>TRBV28|TRBJ2-1
CASSYLTGNEQFF
>TRBV27|TRBJ2-7
CASSLYRDRGYEQYF
>TRBV27|TRBJ2-7
CASTDRGRNSYEQYF
>TRBV2|TRBJ2-1
CASSGGQGYNEQFF
>TRBV5-5|TRBJ1-3
CASSLEASVRGSGNTIYF
>TRBV18|TRBJ2-5
CASSLSRGGLQETQYF
>TRBV7-9|TRBJ2-1
CASSPPGGFNNEQFF
>TRBV6-6|TRBJ1-2
CASSRQGSSYGYTF
>TRBV6-4|TRBJ1-2
CASSLQSRDRIWYGYTF
>TRBV15|TRBJ2-7
CATSRGKAGLGEQYF
>TRBV27|TRBJ2-3
CATRAHDTDTQYF
>TRBV5-1|TRBJ2-2
CASSPGQAGGELFF
>TRBV5-1|TRBJ2-6
CASSYGQGVGANVLTF
>TRBV10-3|TRBJ1-5
CAISDGTGAQPQHF
>TRBV18|TRBJ1-1
CASSSTVNTEAFF
>TRBV11-2|TRBJ2-3
CASSLLSSLAGGGPQYF
>TRBV28|TRBJ1-5
CASSWGLLGDQPQHF
>TRBV14|TRBJ2-5
CASSQDLRLAGVLETQYF
>TRBV5-1|TRBJ1-5
CASSLGNMGAVNQPQHF
>TRBV19|TRBJ1-2
CASSMTGNYGYTF